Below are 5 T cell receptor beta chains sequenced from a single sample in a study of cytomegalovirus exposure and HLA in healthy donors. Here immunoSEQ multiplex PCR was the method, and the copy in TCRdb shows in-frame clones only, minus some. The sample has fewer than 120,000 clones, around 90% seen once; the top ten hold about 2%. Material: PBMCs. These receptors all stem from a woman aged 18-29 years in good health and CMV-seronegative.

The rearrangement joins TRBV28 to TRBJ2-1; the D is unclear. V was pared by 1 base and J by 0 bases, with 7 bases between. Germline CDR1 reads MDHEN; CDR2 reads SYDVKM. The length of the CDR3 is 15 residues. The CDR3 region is CASSLSSSSYNEQFF. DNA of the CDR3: TGTGCCAGCAGTTTATCCTCCAGCTCCTACAATGAGCAGTTCTTC.

This CDR3 reads CASTTARTDTKNEKLFF. Written as DNA, the CDR3 is TGTGCCAGCACCACCGCTCGGACAGATACAAAAAATGAAAAACTGTTTTTT. V gene TRBV27 combines with J gene TRBJ1-4; a weak D match, TRBD1 (6 bases). There are 17 residues in the CDR3. The germline gives CDR1 MNHEY, CDR2 SMNVEV (reference sequence). V gave up 7 bases and J gave up 5 bases, with 23 bases separating them.

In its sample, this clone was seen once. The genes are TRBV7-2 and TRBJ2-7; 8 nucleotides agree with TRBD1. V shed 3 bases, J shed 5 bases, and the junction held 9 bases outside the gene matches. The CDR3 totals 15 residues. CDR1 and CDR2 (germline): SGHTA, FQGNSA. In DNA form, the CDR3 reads TGTGCCAGCAGCTTTTCTTTTAGGACAGGGAACGAGCAGTACTTC. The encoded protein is CASSFSFRTGNEQYF.

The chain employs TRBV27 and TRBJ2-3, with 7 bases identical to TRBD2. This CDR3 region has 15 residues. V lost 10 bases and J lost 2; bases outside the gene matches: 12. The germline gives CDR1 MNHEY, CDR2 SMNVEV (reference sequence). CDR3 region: CATNRLAAITDTQYF. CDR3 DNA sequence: TGTGCCACCAACCGGCTAGCGGCCATCACAGATACGCAGTATTTT.

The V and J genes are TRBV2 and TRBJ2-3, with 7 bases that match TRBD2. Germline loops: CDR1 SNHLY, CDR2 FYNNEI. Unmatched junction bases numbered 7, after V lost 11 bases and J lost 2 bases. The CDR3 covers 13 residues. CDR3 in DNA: TGTGCCCGGGGGAGGGCGTACACAGATACGCAGTATTTT. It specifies CARGRAYTDTQYF.